This entry concerns a single T cell receptor beta chain. In the authors' methods: Researchers report that nucleated cell counts were estimated from reference gene primer amplification. Profiled with immunoSEQ multiplex PCR; TCRdb holds only in-frame clones, not every one. V and J calls and clone size are copied from that table; D and trimming were computed from the DNA. The profile shows 250,000 or so clones, 70% to 90% of them singletons. The sample is drawn from a study of blood T cell repertoires in COVID-19. Background on the study: There were acute and convalescent COVID-19 samples, and they came from the United States, Italy and Spain.

V shed 5 bases, J shed 5 bases, and the junction held 8 bases outside the gene matches. The CDR3 extends over 15 amino acids. Germline lookup yields CDR1 SGHTA and CDR2 FQGNSA. Study members were between about 18 and 90 years old and lived in 24 US regions. Sequences were obtained from PBMCs or T cells enriched from blood (not recorded which). The TCR originated in a woman aged 30 to 39 with acute COVID-19. J is TRBJ2-1 and V is TRBV7-2; TRBD2 matches at 8 bases. In DNA form, the CDR3 reads TGTGCCAGCAGCCCGGGGGGGACCGCGGACAATGAGCAGTTCTTC. Translating gives CASSPGGTADNEQFF.